What follows are 25 T cell receptor beta chains derived from one specimen sequenced in a study of CD8+ T cells in alopecia areata. Cells pooled from cutaneous lymph nodes were sorted on CD4, CD8alpha, NKG2D, NKG2ACE and other markers. The authors extracted RNA and reverse transcribed it into cDNA as the sequencing template. Data came from immunoSEQ multiplex PCR; TCRdb stores just in-frame clones and leaves some out. This repertoire holds 290,000 or so clones, and none appear only once. The sequenced sample was CD4+ T cells sorted from a lymph node. Every receptor here comes from a C3H/HeJ mouse with alopecia areata. MHC haplotype here: H2-k.

This clone has just a few counts. Germline and genes: mouse. The read falls 4 residues short of the CDR3 end, and the missing part is taken from the germline J gene. The rearrangement joins TRBV5 to TRBJ1-1, with a weak D call TRBD1 (5 bases). This CDR3 is 14 amino acids long. Per germline, CDR1 LGHNA and CDR2 YNLKQL (reference sequence). Trimming took 2 bases from V and 2 from J, leaving 9 bases between them. CDR3 sequence: CASSQRQPNTEVFF. The CDR3 bases that were read are TGTGCCAGCAGCCAAAGACAGCCCAACACA.

In regard to this clone: Gene and germline names: mouse. Read data end 3 residues before the CDR3 end; the end is taken from the germline J gene. At the DNA level, this CDR3 is encoded by other sequences in the same sample as well. The chain has TRBV19 and TRBJ1-6; 9 nucleotides line up with TRBD1. TRBJ1-6 is annotated as an ORF whose role is uncertain. The CDR3 is 14 residues long. Germline lookup yields CDR1 FNHDT and CDR2 SITEND (reference sequence). With 5 bases clipped from V and 7 bases from J, the junction kept 4 bases outside the gene matches. The sequenced CDR3 bases are TGTGCCAGCAGCAGACAGGGGGGGAATTCGCCC. Protein product: CASSRQGGNSP. The whole CDR3 sequence reads CASSRQGGNSPLYF.

About this clone itself: These gene names are mouse names. The CDR3 end is not reached by the read, which stops 4 residues before it; the germline J gene fills it in. The chain carries TRBV19 and TRBJ2-7; 9 bases are shared with TRBD1. The length of the CDR3 is 13 residues. The V segment lost 6 bases and the J segment 3 bases; nucleotides outside the gene matches: 4. Germline V CDR1 and CDR2: FNHDT, SITEND (reference sequence). CDR3 DNA (partial): TGTGCCAGCACCCGGGACAGGGACTAT. Encoded protein: CASTRDRDY. From start to end, the CDR3 is CASTRDRDYEQYF.

With respect to this clone: Each gene name is a mouse one. The read is 4 residues too short to cover the CDR3 end, so that end is filled in from the germline J gene. The genes are TRBV19 and TRBJ2-5, with D maybe TRBD1 (6 bases). The CDR3 spans 13 residues. From germline, CDR1 is FNHDT and CDR2 SITEND (reference sequence). The DNA read from the CDR3 is TGTGCCAGCAGTTCCACAGGGAAAGAC. Encoded protein: CASSSTGKD. The whole CDR3 sequence is CASSSTGKDTQYF.

A note on this clone: The gene names given are mouse names. The read comes to an end 4 residues before the CDR3 does, leaving the germline J gene to fill in the end. V gene TRBV5 combines with J gene TRBJ2-1; D remains ambiguous. Deletions cut 4 bases from V and 0 bases from J, with 7 bases between. This CDR3 contains 14 residues. The germline CDR1 and CDR2 sequences are LGHNA and YNLKQL (reference sequence). This CDR3 is CASSPQNNYAEQFF. The CDR3 bases that were read are TGTGCCAGCAGCCCACAGAATAACTATGCT.

Worth noting for this clone: Any gene name here is a mouse gene name. The CDR3 goes on 4 residues after the read ends, and that part is filled in from the germline J gene. Other DNA sequences in this sample translate to the same CDR3. The chain links TRBV13-3 to TRBJ1-1, with D unclear. Germline V gives CDR1 NNHDY, CDR2 SYVADS. V lost 5 bases and J lost 1, with 6 bases in between. The CDR3 is made up of 12 amino acids. The CDR3 reads CASRRQNTEVFF. The sequenced part of the CDR3 DNA is TGTGCCAGCAGGAGACAAAACACA.

This clone was seen only a few times. Gene names are mouse gene names. The read ends 3 residues before the CDR3 terminus; that terminus is restored from the germline J gene. The rearrangement joins TRBV13-3 to TRBJ1-6; 7 bases align to TRBD1. TRBJ1-6 is classed as an ORF, of uncertain function. From germline, CDR1 is NNHDY and CDR2 SYVADS. The trim removed 2 bases at V and 4 bases at J, leaving 3 bases unmatched. The length of the CDR3 is 15 residues. The CDR3 sequence is CASSEGQPYNSPLYF. The DNA read from the CDR3 is TGTGCCAGCAGTGAGGGACAGCCTTATAATTCGCCC.

This clone has more than one count but fewer than ten. The listed genes are named as in mouse. The CDR3 end falls 4 residues outside the read, so it is completed with the germline J gene. The V call is TRBV13-1, the J call TRBJ2-3; 11 bases agree with TRBD1. The CDR3 runs to 16 residues. The germline gives CDR1 NSHNY, CDR2 SYGAGN. V lost 0 bases and J lost 3; bases outside the gene matches: 3. The DNA read from the CDR3 is TGTGCCAGCAGTGATGGGACAGGGGGCGCGGCAGAA. Its translation is CASSDGTGGAAE. The entire CDR3 protein is CASSDGTGGAAETLYF.

A note on this clone: Mouse names are used for the genes. The read ends 4 residues shy of where the CDR3 ends; the end is completed using the germline J gene. The rearrangement uses TRBV5 and TRBJ2-1; weak D call: TRBD1 (6 bases). Germline-derived CDR1 and CDR2 are LGHNA and YNLKQL (reference sequence). Trimming cost V 3 bases and J 3 bases, with 9 bases left between them. The CDR3 contains 14 residues. The sequenced part of the CDR3 DNA is TGTGCCAGCAGCCAGCAGGGGCCCTATGCT. This translates into CASSQQGPYA. The full-length CDR3 reads as CASSQQGPYAEQFF.

This clone was detected many times. Genes here carry mouse names. The read falls 4 residues short of the CDR3 end, and the missing part is taken from the germline J gene. The V gene is TRBV14, the J gene TRBJ2-5, with TRBD1 as a possible D gene (5 bases). The CDR3 runs to 13 residues. Germline CDR1 reads SGHDT; CDR2 reads FRDEAV. Trimming cost V 5 bases and J 1 base, with 8 bases left between them. Incomplete CDR3 DNA: TGTGCCAGCAGCAGGGTCGACCAAGAC. Translating it yields CASSRVDQD. The entire CDR3 reads CASSRVDQDTQYF.

This clone was detected a few times. The genes are named according to mouse. Read sequence stops 4 residues before the CDR3 end, and the germline J gene provides the missing end. Within the sample, other DNA sequences also encode this same CDR3. V is TRBV1 and J is TRBJ2-7; 8 bases align to TRBD1. From germline, CDR1 is NSQYPW and CDR2 LRSPGD (reference sequence). The CDR3 is 12 residues long. The CDR3 sequence is CTCSDRGDEQYF. Incomplete CDR3 DNA: TGCACCTGCAGTGACAGGGGGGAT. The whole variable domain, filled in from reference TRBV1 and TRBJ2-7, reads VTLLEQNPRWRLVPRGQAVNLRCILKNSQYPWMSWYQQDLQKQLQWLFTLRSPGDKEVKSLPGADYLATRVTDTELRLQVANMSQGRTLYCTCSDRGDEQYFGPGTRLTVL.

This clone was picked up a small number of times. The gene names here belong to mouse. With the read ending 4 residues before the CDR3 end, the germline J gene is used to fill in that end. The gene calls are TRBV13-1 and TRBJ2-5; unclear D gene. The CDR3 runs 12 residues. Looked up from germline, CDR1 is NSHNY and CDR2 is SYGAGN. Deletions cut 4 bases from V and 1 base from J, with 4 bases between. The CDR3 spells CASSLDQDTQYF. The CDR3 bases that were read are TGTGCCAGCAGTCTGGACCAAGAC.

Turning to this clone: The gene symbols are mouse symbols. Other nucleotide sequences in the sample specify the same CDR3. This chain's CDR3 is CASSQGAEQFF. The sequenced CDR3 bases are TGTGCCAGCAGCCAAGGTGCT. The chain uses TRBV5 and TRBJ2-1; D is undetermined. The read finishes 4 residues shy of the CDR3 end, and the germline J gene is used to complete it. This CDR3 has 11 residues. V lost 1 base, J lost 6 bases, and 1 base lay in between. Germline CDR1 LGHNA, CDR2 YNLKQL (reference sequence).

Points on this clone: The gene symbols are mouse symbols. The observed sequence ends 4 residues before the CDR3 terminus, with the missing tail filled in from the germline J gene. Other DNA sequences in this sample translate to the same CDR3. V is TRBV3 and J is TRBJ2-5; 9 nucleotides align to TRBD2. Germline CDR1 is SNHLY and CDR2 is FYNGKV (reference sequence). The V and J ends lost 0 bases and 3 bases, in that order; junction bases with no gene match: 1. This CDR3 contains 15 residues. The covered CDR3 bases are TGTGCCAGCAGCTTAGCGCTGGGGGGGCAAGAC. Protein sequence: CASSLALGGQD. The CDR3 as a whole reads CASSLALGGQDTQYF.

To note about this clone: These gene names are mouse names. The sequence runs out 4 residues before the end of the CDR3; the remainder is reconstructed from the germline J gene. The chain links TRBV13-1 to TRBJ1-1, with 7 bases identical to TRBD1. Germline V gene lookup returns CDR1 NSHNY and CDR2 SYGAGN. This CDR3 region has 13 residues. The junction had 2 bases not matched to a gene; V was cut back by 5 bases and J by 1 base. The sequenced part of the CDR3 DNA is TGTGCCAGCAGGAGACAGGGAAACACA. It codes for CASRRQGNT. The complete CDR3 protein is CASRRQGNTEVFF.

There are a few counts of this clone. Mouse gene names apply. The CDR3 end lies 3 residues beyond the end of the read and is filled in from the germline J gene. The same CDR3 can be traced to other DNA sequences in this sample. This chain uses TRBV13-3 with TRBJ1-6; D is possibly TRBD1 (6 bases). TRBJ1-6 counts as an open reading frame of uncertain function. This CDR3 is 12 amino acids long. Germline loops: CDR1 NNHDY, CDR2 SYVADS. Trimming left V 5 bases short and J 7 bases short, with 7 bases between. The CDR3 sequence is CASSGQNSPLYF. Partial CDR3 DNA: TGTGCCAGCAGCGGACAGAATTCGCCC.

Regarding this clone: Gene labels here are mouse ones. The CDR3 goes on 4 residues after the read ends, and that part is filled in from the germline J gene. The rearrangement uses TRBV19 and TRBJ2-2; the match to TRBD2 covers 9 bases. V gave up 5 bases and J gave up 0 bases; unmatched junction bases: 2. The CDR3 is 15 residues long. CDR1 and CDR2 (germline): FNHDT, SITEND (reference sequence). CDR3 residues: CASRWTGANTGQLYF. The sequenced part of the CDR3 DNA is TGTGCCAGCAGGTGGACTGGGGCAAACACCGGG.

This clone was counted only a few times. The genes and germline here are from mouse. The CDR3 goes on 4 residues after the read ends, and that part is filled in from the germline J gene. This chain uses TRBV1 with TRBJ2-3, with 7 positions matching TRBD1. The J segment lost 3 bases and the V segment lost 2 bases, leaving 2 bases of the junction unmatched. Germline lookup yields CDR1 NSQYPW and CDR2 LRSPGD (reference sequence). This CDR3 region has 14 residues. The CDR3 DNA, read in part, is TGCACCTGCAGTGCACAGGGGGAAGCAGAA. The encoded protein is CTCSAQGEAE. The CDR3, in full, reads CTCSAQGEAETLYF.

As to this clone: Germline and genes: mouse. Read data end 4 residues before the CDR3 end; the end is taken from the germline J gene. Other DNA sequences within the sample encode an identical CDR3. The chain links TRBV1 to TRBJ2-1, with 11 bases lining up with TRBD2. V was pared by 2 bases and J by 3 bases, with 3 bases of the junction left unmatched. The CDR3 has 16 amino acids. CDR1 NSQYPW and CDR2 LRSPGD come from the germline V gene (reference sequence). Incomplete CDR3 DNA: TGCACCTGCAGTGCAACCGGGACTGGGGGCTATGCT. Its translation is CTCSATGTGGYA. The entire CDR3 reads CTCSATGTGGYAEQFF.

Notes on this clone: Mouse gene names and germline throughout. Read coverage stops 3 residues before the CDR3 terminus; the germline J gene supplies the remainder. This chain uses TRBV19 with TRBJ1-6; maybe TRBD1 (5 bases). TRBJ1-6 is treated as an ORF (open reading frame) with a function not yet certain. Trimming removed 2 bases at V and 5 bases at J, with 8 bases between. CDR3 length equals 14 residues. Germline lookup yields CDR1 FNHDT and CDR2 SITEND (reference sequence). CDR3 in amino acids: CASSIQGHNSPLYF. The DNA read from the CDR3 is TGTGCCAGCAGTATCCAGGGTCATAATTCGCCC.

This clone was detected only a few times. Any gene name here is a mouse gene name. The CDR3 end lies 4 residues beyond the end of the read and is filled in from the germline J gene. This chain uses TRBV1 with TRBJ2-5, with D possibly being TRBD1 (6 bases). CDR1 NSQYPW and CDR2 LRSPGD come from the germline V gene (reference sequence). The CDR3 sequence is 14 residues long. The sequenced CDR3 bases are TGCACCTGCAGTGCGCAACAGGGATGGGAC. Residues: CTCSAQQGWD. The entire CDR3 is CTCSAQQGWDTQYF.

In its sample, this clone was seen a few times. Gene names and germline refer to mouse. Read coverage stops 4 residues before the CDR3 terminus; the germline J gene supplies the remainder. The V and J genes are TRBV1 and TRBJ2-7, with 9 bases fitting TRBD2. In germline, CDR1 is NSQYPW, CDR2 LRSPGD (reference sequence). V was clipped by 3 bases and J by 3 bases; unmatched bases: 6. The CDR3 length is 15 residues. The CDR3 DNA, read in part, is TGCACCTGCAGTGCTCCGGGACTGGGAAACTAT. It yields the protein CTCSAPGLGNY. The whole CDR3 sequence is CTCSAPGLGNYEQYF.

A remark on this clone: The gene names given are mouse names. The read ends 4 residues shy of where the CDR3 ends; the end is completed using the germline J gene. The chain carries TRBV13-1 and TRBJ2-3; possibly TRBD1 for D (5 bases). Trimming took 3 bases from V and 3 from J, leaving 8 bases between them. The germline CDR1 and CDR2 sequences are NSHNY and SYGAGN. The CDR3 sequence is 13 residues long. The CDR3 bases that were read are TGTGCCAGCAGTGGGGAGGGGGCAGAA. Translated: CASSGEGAE. Given in full, the CDR3 is CASSGEGAETLYF.

This clone was counted between two and nine times. Gene names and germline match the mouse. The CDR3 bases that were read are TGTGCCAGCAATCCGGGACAGGGATATAATTCGCCC. Its protein product is CASNPGQGYNSP. The CDR3 in its entirety is CASNPGQGYNSPLYF. This chain joins TRBV19 and TRBJ1-6; 9 nucleotides agree with TRBD1. Sequencing ends 3 residues short of the CDR3 end; the germline J gene provides the rest. TRBJ1-6 is an ORF; its function is uncertain. Trimming at V came to 6 bases and at J to 4 bases, leaving 5 bases not matched to a gene. The CDR3 is made up of 15 amino acids. From germline, CDR1 is FNHDT and CDR2 SITEND (reference sequence).

This clone was seen more than once but under ten times. Mouse gene names and germline throughout. Read data end 4 residues before the CDR3 end; the end is taken from the germline J gene. V usage is TRBV26 and J usage is TRBJ1-4, with no clear D. Germline CDR1 KGHPV, CDR2 FQNQEV (reference sequence). There are 10 residues in the CDR3. The DNA read from the CDR3 is TGTGCCAGCAACATCGAA. This gives the protein CASNIE. In full, the CDR3 is CASNIERLFF.